This record covers a single T cell receptor beta chain. These data come from a study of blood T cell repertoires in COVID-19. Study-level information: Both acute and convalescent COVID-19 samples were obtained from the United States, Italy and Spain. T cells, B-cell-depleted T cells, or PBMCs provided the cDNA or gDNA that served as material.

As processed by the authors: Nucleated cell number was recorded as an estimate derived from reference gene primer amplification. Sequenced by immunoSEQ multiplex PCR; TCRdb stores in-frame clones only, minus some. The DNA gave D and trimming, while V, J and clone size come from that table. The table lists tens of thousands of clones, 70% to 85% of them singletons. V gave up 1 base and J gave up 0 bases, with 12 bases separating them. The CDR3 totals 17 residues. The sequencing sample was made of peripheral blood. The origin of this receptor is a human donor in a cohort sampled during active COVID-19. This chain uses TRBV23-1 with TRBJ1-4; the D is unclear. TRBV23-1 counts as an open reading frame of uncertain function. The CDR3 region is CASSQCGQLATNEKLFF. The CDR3 region has the DNA TGCGCCAGCAGTCAATGTGGGCAGTTAGCAACTAATGAAAAACTGTTTTTT.